This T cell receptor (beta chain) derives from a study of T cells in tuberculosis (dated by TCRdb to the late 2010s). Regarding the study in general: In the study, CD1B tetramers and high-throughput TCR immunosequencing were combined to characterize T cells specific for the mycobacterial lipid antigen glucose monomycolate (GMM). Study-wide findings and limitations: T cells binding the CD1B-GMM tetramer with low affinity may have been missed by the stringent sort gate.

Because TCR-alpha and TCR-beta chains were sequenced unpaired, no chain pairing information was available. TCR libraries were generated with the immunoSEQ multiplex PCR assay, using TCR-beta and/or TCR-alpha/delta assays for each sample. The amplified TCR libraries were sequenced using the Illumina high-throughput platform. The source study handled its data this way. Clustering and dimensionality reduction were performed using pairwise TCRdist distances among GMM-specific receptors from ex vivo sorted or in vitro expanded T cells. Sequence motifs, defined by gene usage and CDR3 content, were tested for enrichment in tetramer-positive compared with tetramer-negative populations. This immuneACCESS table, as held by TCRdb, lists in-frame sequences with V and J called but not all clones. Of the missing ones, under half trace to an unresolved V gene in checked studies; the others have no known cause. V and J calls and clone size are given by that table; D and trimming were obtained from the DNA. The sample table lists about 58,000 clones, 70% to 90% of them with a count of one. The top ten clones comprise roughly a fifth of the sample.

In regard to this clone: There are no base qualities to consult, and no much larger clone falls within one base.

Spanning cysteine to phenylalanine, the CDR3 consists of 15 amino acids. The only DNA kept is the CDR3, 45 bases in frame from the first base. V loses 2 bases of germline sequence and J loses 3 bases, and the interval between the two ends is 13 bases. Via the germline V gene, CDR1 is MGHDK and CDR2 SYGVNS. Thawed, overnight-rested PBMC were stained with GMM-loaded CD1B tetramer, a Live/Dead dye and anti-CD3, then sorted on a FACS Aria II. CD1B tetramers were loaded with C32 glucose monomycolate purified from Rhodococcus equi. Before cryopreservation, the PBMC later used for tetramer sorting had been depleted of CD14-expressing monocytes as part of a separate study. From each donor, 85,000 to 100,000 tetramer-negative cells were sorted and were analyzed alongside the tetramer-positive cells. GMM-loaded CD1B tetramers were used to sort antigen-specific T cells from a few healthy South African adults.

The receptor was derived from an adult woman with latent tuberculosis. The sequencing sample was made of CD1b-GMM tetramer-negative cells sorted from PBMCs. The cell subset or site label here, explained by the study, means: T cells not binding CD1B-GMM tetramer, sorted from same donor. The chain is encoded by TRBV25-1 joined to TRBJ2-5, and perhaps TRBD1 as D gene, on 7 matching bases. The CDR3 has the sequence CASSERSRGEETQYF. The DNA sequence is as follows: TGTGCCAGCAGTGAAAGGTCCAGGGGGGAAGAGACCCAGTACTTC. With all but the CDR3 taken from the reference TRBV25-1 and TRBJ2-5 genes, the full variable domain is: EADIYQTPRYLVIGTGKKITLECSQTMGHDKMYWYQQDPGMELHLIHYSYGVNSTEKGDLSSESTVSRIRTEHFPLTLESARPSHTSQYLCASSERSRGEETQYFGPGTRLLVL.